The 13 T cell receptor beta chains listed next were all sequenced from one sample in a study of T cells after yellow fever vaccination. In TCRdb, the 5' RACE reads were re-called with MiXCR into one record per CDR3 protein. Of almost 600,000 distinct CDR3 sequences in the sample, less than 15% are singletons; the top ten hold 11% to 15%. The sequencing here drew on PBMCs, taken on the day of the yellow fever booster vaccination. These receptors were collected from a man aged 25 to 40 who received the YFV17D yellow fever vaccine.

Here the CDR3 reads CAITGATGDKNTEAFF. The CDR3 nucleotides read TGTGCCATCACTGGCGCCACAGGGGACAAGAACACTGAAGCTTTCTTT. V gene TRBV10-3 combines with J gene TRBJ1-1; TRBD1 matches at 7 bases. The CDR3 covers 16 residues. V was clipped by 7 bases and J by 1 base; unmatched bases: 12. Germline lookup yields CDR1 ENHRY and CDR2 SYGVKD.

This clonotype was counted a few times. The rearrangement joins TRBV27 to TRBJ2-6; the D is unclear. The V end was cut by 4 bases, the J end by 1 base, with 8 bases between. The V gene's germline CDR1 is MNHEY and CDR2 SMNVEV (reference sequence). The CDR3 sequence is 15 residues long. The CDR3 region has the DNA TGTGCCAGCAGTTCGTTTGCGTCTGGGGCCAACGTCCTGACTTTC. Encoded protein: CASSSFASGANVLTF.

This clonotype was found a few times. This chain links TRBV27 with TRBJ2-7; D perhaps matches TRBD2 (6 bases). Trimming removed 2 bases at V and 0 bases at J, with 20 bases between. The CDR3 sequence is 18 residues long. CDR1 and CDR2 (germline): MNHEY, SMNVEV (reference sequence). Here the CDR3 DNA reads TGTGCCAGCAGTTTACCTCCCCAACCGGGACTCTACTCCTACGAGCAGTACTTC. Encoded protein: CASSLPPQPGLYSYEQYF.

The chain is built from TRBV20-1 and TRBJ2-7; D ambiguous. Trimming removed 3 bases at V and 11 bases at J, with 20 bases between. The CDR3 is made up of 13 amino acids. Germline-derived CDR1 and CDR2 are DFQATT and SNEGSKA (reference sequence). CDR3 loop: CSASGPSSGEKYF. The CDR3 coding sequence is TGCAGTGCTAGCGGGCCCTCCTCCGGTGAAAAGTACTTC.

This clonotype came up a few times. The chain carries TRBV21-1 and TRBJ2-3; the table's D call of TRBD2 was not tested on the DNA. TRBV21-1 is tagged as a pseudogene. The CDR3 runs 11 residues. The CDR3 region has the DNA TGTGCCGGAAGGGGAGGAGATACGCAGTATTTT. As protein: CAGRGGDTQYF.

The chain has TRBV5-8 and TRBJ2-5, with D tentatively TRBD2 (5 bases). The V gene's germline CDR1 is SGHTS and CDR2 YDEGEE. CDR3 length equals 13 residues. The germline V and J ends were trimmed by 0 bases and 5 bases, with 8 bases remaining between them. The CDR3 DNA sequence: TGTGCCAGCAGCTTGGTAGTAGCGGAGACCCAGTACTTC. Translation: CASSLVVAETQYF.

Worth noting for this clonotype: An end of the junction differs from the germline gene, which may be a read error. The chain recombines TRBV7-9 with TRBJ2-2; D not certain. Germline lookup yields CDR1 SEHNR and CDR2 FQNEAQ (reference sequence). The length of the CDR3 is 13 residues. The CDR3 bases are TGTGCCAGCAGCTTATCGAACCCCGGGGAGCTGTTTTTT. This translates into CASSLSNPGELFF.

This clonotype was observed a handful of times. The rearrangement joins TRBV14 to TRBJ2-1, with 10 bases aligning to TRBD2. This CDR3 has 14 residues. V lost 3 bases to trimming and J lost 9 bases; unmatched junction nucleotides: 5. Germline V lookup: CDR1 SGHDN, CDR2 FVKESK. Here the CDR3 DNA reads TGTGCCAGCAGCCATAGTGCTAGCGGGAGTGAGCAGTTCTTC. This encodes CASSHSASGSEQFF.

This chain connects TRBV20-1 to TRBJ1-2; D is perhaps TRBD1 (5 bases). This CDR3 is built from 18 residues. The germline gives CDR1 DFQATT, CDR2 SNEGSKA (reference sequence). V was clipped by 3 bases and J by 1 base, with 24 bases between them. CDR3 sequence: CSASPPPGHENLNYGYTF. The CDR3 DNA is TGCAGTGCTAGCCCCCCCCCAGGGCATGAAAACCTTAACTATGGCTACACCTTC.

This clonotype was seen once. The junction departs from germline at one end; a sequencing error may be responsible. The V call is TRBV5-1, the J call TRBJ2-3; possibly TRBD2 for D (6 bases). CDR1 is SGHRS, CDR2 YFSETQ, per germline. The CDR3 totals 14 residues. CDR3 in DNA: TGCGCCAGCAGCTTTAGTTCCGGGGGAGATCCGCAGTATTTT. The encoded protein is CASSFSSGGDPQYF.

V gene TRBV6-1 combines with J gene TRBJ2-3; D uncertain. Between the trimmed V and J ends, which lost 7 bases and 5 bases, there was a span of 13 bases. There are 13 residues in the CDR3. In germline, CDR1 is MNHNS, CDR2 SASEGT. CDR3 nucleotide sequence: TGTGCCAGCAAACTAACGTTGGTAGATACGCAGTATTTT. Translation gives CASKLTLVDTQYF.

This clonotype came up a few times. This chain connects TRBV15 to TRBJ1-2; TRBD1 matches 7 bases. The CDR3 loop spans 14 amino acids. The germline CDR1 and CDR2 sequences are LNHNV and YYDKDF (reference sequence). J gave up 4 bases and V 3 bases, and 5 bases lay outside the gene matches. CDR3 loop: CATSREGQTYGYTF. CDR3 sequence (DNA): TGTGCCACCAGCAGGGAGGGACAGACCTATGGCTACACCTTC.

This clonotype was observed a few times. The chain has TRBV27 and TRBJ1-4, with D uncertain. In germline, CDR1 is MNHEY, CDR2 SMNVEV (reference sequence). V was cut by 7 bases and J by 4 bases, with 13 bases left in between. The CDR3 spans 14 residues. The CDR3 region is CASKHGQSNEKLFF. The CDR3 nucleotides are TGTGCCAGCAAACACGGGCAGAGTAATGAAAAACTGTTTTTT.